One and the same sample provided the 18 T cell receptor beta chains below, sequenced in a study of cytotoxic CD8 clonotypes in ibrutinib-treated CLL. TCRdb's copy holds only in-frame clones and misses some; the assay was immunoSEQ multiplex PCR. The profile shows about 49,000 clones, 45% to 55% of them singletons. The starting material was PBMCs, obtained after 12 months of ibrutinib treatment. These receptors came from a human donor with chronic lymphocytic leukemia.

J is TRBJ2-7 and V is TRBV5-4, with D uncertain. Trimming left V 4 bases short and J 1 base short, with 12 bases between. CDR1 SGHNT and CDR2 YYREEE come from the germline V gene (reference sequence). CDR3 length: 14 residues. Here the CDR3 reads CASSRTYSSYEQYF. In nucleotides, the CDR3 is TGTGCCAGCAGCCGAACATACAGTTCCTACGAGCAGTACTTC.

This clone has just a few counts. One junction end disagrees with the germline gene, perhaps due to a read error. This chain's CDR3 is CASSLALGRGIQETQYF. CDR3 coding DNA: TGTGCTAGCAGCTTAGCGCTAGGTAGGGGGATCCAAGAGACCCAGTACTTC. The chain combines TRBV7-7 with TRBJ2-5, with a possible D match to TRBD1 (6 bases). The CDR3 totals 17 residues. Germline CDR1 is SSHAT and CDR2 is FNYEAQ (reference sequence).

The V gene is TRBV11-3, the J gene TRBJ2-5, with TRBD1 identical over 10 bases. The CDR3 covers 15 residues. Germline V gene lookup returns CDR1 SGHNT and CDR2 YENEEA. V trimming: 5 bases; J trimming: 3 bases; junction bases outside the gene matches: 6. CDR3 nucleotide sequence: TGTGCCAGCAGCAAGGGGACAGGGGAGAAAGAGACCCAGTACTTC. Translation: CASSKGTGEKETQYF.

This clone was seen more than once but under ten times. This sequence joins TRBV7-2 and TRBJ1-3; D may be TRBD1 (6 bases). The ends were cut back, 5 bases at V and 4 bases at J, with 15 bases in the middle. Germline CDR1 is SGHTA and CDR2 is FQGNSA. The CDR3 sequence is 15 residues long. The CDR3 DNA reads as TGTGCCAGCAGCGCTGCGTGGGGGCGAGGAAACACCATATATTTT. It translates to CASSAAWGRGNTIYF.

This clone has just a few counts. This chain connects TRBV5-1 to TRBJ1-6; no definite D call. V was trimmed by 0 bases and J by 5 bases, leaving 6 bases between them. This CDR3 has 14 amino acids. Germline V gives CDR1 SGHRS, CDR2 YFSETQ. Here the CDR3 DNA reads TGCGCCAGCAGCTTGGCGGGGAATAATTCACCCCTCCACTTT. This translates into CASSLAGNNSPLHF.

The sample holds a few counts of this clone. CDR3 in amino acids: CASSFPNYGYTF. CDR3 DNA: TGTGCCAGCAGTTTCCCTAACTATGGCTACACCTTC. The V and J genes are TRBV28 and TRBJ1-2; D ambiguous. The CDR3 totals 12 residues. Trimming cost V 3 bases and J 0 bases, with 2 bases left between them. CDR1 and CDR2 (germline): MDHEN, SYDVKM.

The chain links TRBV28 to TRBJ1-6, with 8 nucleotides matching TRBD1. Germline V gene data show CDR1 as MDHEN and CDR2 as SYDVKM. This CDR3 spans 14 amino acids. V was clipped by 5 bases and J by 9 bases; unmatched bases: 6. The CDR3 spells CASSRTGLSSPLHF. The CDR3 coding sequence is TGTGCCAGCAGTCGGACAGGGCTGAGTTCACCCCTCCACTTT.

This sequence joins TRBV5-1 and TRBJ2-7; perhaps TRBD2 as D (5 bases). Germline lookup yields CDR1 SGHRS and CDR2 YFSETQ. The germline V and J ends were trimmed by 2 bases and 3 bases, with 15 bases remaining between them. This CDR3 has 15 residues. The CDR3 nucleotides are TGCGCCAGCAGCTTAACTAGTTCAGTCGACTACGAGCAGTACTTC. Protein product: CASSLTSSVDYEQYF.

In its sample, this clone was seen a few times. The rearrangement uses TRBV27 and TRBJ1-2; 7 bases agree with TRBD1. V trimming: 5 bases; J trimming: 4 bases; junction bases outside the gene matches: 4. There are 13 residues in the CDR3. Looked up from germline, CDR1 is MNHEY and CDR2 is SMNVEV (reference sequence). The CDR3 loop is CASSKQGFYGYTF. In DNA, the CDR3 is TGTGCCAGCAGTAAACAGGGGTTCTATGGCTACACCTTC.

The chain carries TRBV4-2 and TRBJ1-2; TRBD1 matches at 9 bases. This CDR3 contains 16 residues. Germline V gene data show CDR1 as LGHNA and CDR2 as YNFKEQ. The V segment lost 0 bases and the J segment 5 bases; nucleotides outside the gene matches: 7. As DNA, the CDR3 is TGTGCCAGCAGCCAAGATTCGGGGACAGGGAGTTATGGCTACACCTTC. Translation gives CASSQDSGTGSYGYTF.

The chain recombines TRBV7-2 with TRBJ2-7, with 7 bases aligning to TRBD1. This CDR3 contains 16 residues. V shed 0 bases, J shed 2 bases, and the junction held 7 bases outside the gene matches. The V gene's germline CDR1 is SGHTA and CDR2 FQGNSA. CDR3 residues: CASSLASTGTPYEQYF. The CDR3 DNA sequence: TGTGCCAGCAGCTTAGCGTCGACAGGGACCCCCTACGAGCAGTACTTC.

This clone was detected a few times. The J gene is TRBJ2-3, the V gene TRBV27, with TRBD2 matching over 8 bases. The junction had 5 bases not matched to a gene; V was cut back by 5 bases and J by 4 bases. This CDR3 region has 14 residues. Germline V gene sequence: CDR1 MNHEY, CDR2 SMNVEV (reference sequence). CDR3 protein: CASSRAGVADTQYF. The CDR3 DNA reads TGTGCCAGCAGTAGAGCGGGAGTGGCAGATACGCAGTATTTT.

The J gene is TRBJ1-5, the V gene TRBV27; D is possibly TRBD1 (6 bases). The V gene's germline CDR1 is MNHEY and CDR2 SMNVEV (reference sequence). The V end was cut by 1 base, the J end by 0 bases, with 10 bases between. The CDR3 has 16 amino acids. The CDR3: CASSLYARGSNQPQHF. For the CDR3, the DNA is TGTGCCAGCAGTTTATATGCCAGGGGTAGCAATCAGCCCCAGCATTTT.

This clone is a singleton in its sample. The genes are TRBV29-1 and TRBJ2-3, with 13 positions matching TRBD2. This CDR3 spans 14 amino acids. The junction had 8 bases not matched to a gene; V was cut back by 6 bases and J by 8 bases. Germline loops: CDR1 SQVTM, CDR2 ANQGSEA. The CDR3 DNA reads as TGCAGCGTGAGACTAGCGGGAGGATTCGTTACGCAGTATTTT. Encoded protein: CSVRLAGGFVTQYF.

This chain links TRBV6-1 with TRBJ1-2; the D is unclear. Trimming removed 7 bases at V and 4 bases at J, with 10 bases between. There are 12 residues in the CDR3. In germline, CDR1 is MNHNS, CDR2 SASEGT. CDR3 sequence (DNA): TGTGCCAGCATAGAACACCCCTATGGCTACACCTTC. Its protein is CASIEHPYGYTF.

This clone occurred a few times. The chain is built from TRBV25-1 and TRBJ1-1; D not resolved. Trimming cost V 1 base and J 11 bases, with 11 bases left between them. Germline-derived CDR1 and CDR2 are MGHDK and SYGVNS. The CDR3 totals 12 residues. DNA for the CDR3: TGTGCCAGCAGTGAATCCGGACTGGGGGCTTTCTTT. It encodes CASSESGLGAFF.

V gene TRBV15 combines with J gene TRBJ1-2; D gene unclear. This CDR3 is built from 13 residues. With 0 bases removed from V and 4 bases from J, the gap between germline ends came to 6 bases. Germline V CDR1 and CDR2: LNHNV, YYDKDF (reference sequence). CDR3 residues: CATSRDGIYGYTF. CDR3 nucleotides: TGTGCCACCAGCAGAGATGGGATCTATGGCTACACCTTC.

This clone has only a few counts. The rearrangement joins TRBV28 to TRBJ1-1; unclear D gene. Trimming took off 2 bases at V and 10 bases at J, with 17 bases between the two ends. CDR1 is MDHEN and CDR2 is SYDVKM in the germline V gene. The CDR3 covers 14 residues. In DNA form, the CDR3 reads TGTGCCAGCAGTTTAACGTCCCTCCCGGACGTAGCTTTCTTT. Translated, it gives CASSLTSLPDVAFF.